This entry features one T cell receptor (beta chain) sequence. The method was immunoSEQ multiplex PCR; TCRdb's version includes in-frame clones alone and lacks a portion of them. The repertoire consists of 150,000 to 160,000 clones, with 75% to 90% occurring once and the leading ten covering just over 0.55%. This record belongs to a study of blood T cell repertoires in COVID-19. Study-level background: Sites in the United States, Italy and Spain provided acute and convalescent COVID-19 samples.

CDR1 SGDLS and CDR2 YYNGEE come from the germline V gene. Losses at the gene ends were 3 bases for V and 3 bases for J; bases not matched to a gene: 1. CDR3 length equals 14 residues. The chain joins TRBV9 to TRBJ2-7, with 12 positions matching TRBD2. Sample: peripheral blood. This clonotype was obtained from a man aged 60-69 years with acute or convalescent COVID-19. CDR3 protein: CASSETSGGYEQYF. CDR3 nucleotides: TGTGCCAGCAGCGAGACTAGCGGGGGCTACGAGCAGTACTTC.